This T cell receptor beta chain was identified in a study of blood T cell repertoires in COVID-19. As for the study in general: The analysed material was cDNA or gDNA that came from T cells, B-cell-depleted T cells, or PBMCs.

There are a few counts of this clone. In the original analysis: Estimation of nucleated cell counts relied on the amplification of reference gene primers. Sequencing was performed with immunoSEQ multiplex PCR; in TCRdb, only in-frame clones are kept and a portion is missing. D and trimming were read from the DNA, whereas the V and J calls and clone size are those reported in that table. The table lists about 210,000 clones, 82% of them singletons. Trimming shortened V by 4 bases and J by 7 bases, and 10 bases separated the two germline ends. CDR1 is GTSNPN and CDR2 is SVGIG in the germline V gene (reference sequence). The CDR3 runs 11 residues.

The sample taken for sequencing was peripheral blood. The chain recombines TRBV30 with TRBJ1-2; perhaps TRBD1 as D (6 bases). This TCR derives from a woman between 40 and 50 years old with acute or convalescent COVID-19. The CDR3 DNA follows: TGTGCCTGGAATACAGGGTTTGGCTACACCTTC. Amino acids: CAWNTGFGYTF.